The 14 T cell receptor beta chains listed next were all sequenced from one sample in a study of T-cell memory formation after mild COVID-19 (dated by TCRdb to the early 2020s). Library preparation used 5' RACE. The sequencer was an Illumina NovaSeq 6000. The public reads were run again by TCRdb, first through fastp at Q25 and then through MiXCR, and only productive beta chains were kept. Rows are combined by CDR3 protein, so each entry shows the most common genes and DNA. This sample holds tens of thousands of distinct CDR3 sequences; 7.3% were observed only once. In total, the top ten clones hold about 1.4% of the sample. The source material was PBMCs or a T cell subset sorted from them (not recorded which). These receptors came from a man younger than 30 who had mild COVID-19 (a few samples of this study predate the infection). The sample titles of this study are shuffled in the database, so cell type and time point are left out; the donor was told from shared clones.

The chain uses TRBV10-3 and TRBJ1-1; TRBD1 might be the D (5 bases). Trimming shortened V by 3 bases and J by 5 bases, and 10 bases separated the two germline ends. The CDR3 extends over 13 amino acids. Looked up from germline, CDR1 is ENHRY and CDR2 is SYGVKD. CDR3 protein: CAISDAGGTEAFF. The CDR3, as DNA: TGTGCCATCAGTGACGCGGGGGGGACTGAAGCTTTCTTT.

This clonotype was counted between two and nine times. The chain recombines TRBV24-1 with TRBJ1-4; D gene uncertain. The V gene's germline CDR1 is KGHDR and CDR2 SFDVKD. V lost 1 base to trimming and J lost 8 bases, with 4 bases between them. The CDR3 runs to 12 residues. CDR3 in DNA: TGTGCCACCAGTGATTTCGGCGAAAAACTGTTTTTT. Translating it yields CATSDFGEKLFF.

V gene TRBV7-9 combines with J gene TRBJ2-5; 8 bases match TRBD1. The CDR3 runs to 14 residues. CDR1 and CDR2 from the germline V gene are SEHNR and FQNEAQ (reference sequence). Unmatched junction bases numbered 7, after V lost 8 bases and J lost 2 bases. The CDR3 loop is CASRQGRGQETQYF. The CDR3, as DNA: TGTGCCAGCCGACAGGGGCGGGGACAAGAGACCCAGTACTTC.

The rearrangement joins TRBV6-2 or TRBV6-3 to TRBJ1-1; D remains unclear. The germline V gene has CDR1 MNHEY and CDR2 SVGEGT. V lost 5 bases and J lost 1, with 8 bases in between. The CDR3 is 13 amino acids. The CDR3 sequence: CASSDTANTEAFF. The CDR3, as DNA: TGTGCCAGCAGTGATACGGCGAACACTGAAGCTTTCTTT.

This clonotype has ten or more counts. J is TRBJ2-3 and V is TRBV4-3; 7 nucleotides align to TRBD1. Germline V gene lookup returns CDR1 LGHNA and CDR2 YSLEER. Unmatched junction bases numbered 6, after V lost 0 bases and J lost 0 bases. This CDR3 is built from 17 residues. Here the CDR3 reads CASSQEPPGQSTDTQYF. The DNA for the CDR3 is TGCGCCAGCAGCCAAGAACCCCCGGGACAGAGCACAGATACGCAGTATTTT.

This clonotype occurred many times. In nucleotides, the CDR3 is TGTGCCTGGAGTGCGACCCAGGGAAGGAACTATGGCTACACCTTC. Translated, it gives CAWSATQGRNYGYTF. The gene calls are TRBV30 and TRBJ1-2; TRBD1 is a possible D gene (5 bases). The CDR3 has 15 amino acids. The germline V gene encodes CDR1 GTSNPN and CDR2 SVGIG (reference sequence). Trimming took 1 base from V and 2 from J, leaving 14 bases between them. The whole variable domain, remainder taken from reference TRBV30 and TRBJ1-2, is SQTIHQWPATLVQPVGSPLSLECTVEGTSNPNLYWYRQAAGRGLQLLFYSVGIGQISSEVPQNLSASRPQDRQFILSSKKLLLSDSGFYLCAWSATQGRNYGYTFGSGTRLTVV.

This clonotype was counted ten times or more. The rearrangement uses TRBV7-2 and TRBJ1-2, with a possible D match to TRBD1 (5 bases). Germline values: CDR1 SGHTA, CDR2 FQGNSA. Trimming took 0 bases from V and 2 from J, leaving 13 bases between them. The CDR3 totals 16 residues. This CDR3 is CASSLAGALANYGYTF. The CDR3 nucleotides read TGTGCCAGCAGCTTAGCAGGGGCGTTGGCCAACTATGGCTACACCTTC.

In its sample, this clonotype was seen a few times. This chain connects TRBV5-1 to TRBJ2-2; no clear D. From germline, CDR1 is SGHRS and CDR2 YFSETQ. The V end was cut by 5 bases, the J end by 5 bases, with 10 bases between. The CDR3 extends over 13 amino acids. The CDR3 loop reads CASSYAGTGELFF. The CDR3 DNA sequence: TGCGCCAGCAGTTATGCAGGAACCGGGGAGCTGTTTTTT.

This clonotype came up a few times. The chain is built from TRBV3-1 and TRBJ2-2; 8 positions agree with TRBD2. Germline V lookup: CDR1 LGHDT, CDR2 YNNKEL (reference sequence). This CDR3 is built from 16 residues. V gave up 0 bases and J gave up 6 bases; unmatched junction bases: 6. The CDR3 region has the DNA TGTGCCAGCAGCCAAGAACGCGCGGGGGGCCCCGGGGAGCTGTTTTTT. Encoded protein: CASSQERAGGPGELFF.

V and J are TRBV2 and TRBJ2-3; D not resolved. Germline V gene lookup returns CDR1 SNHLY and CDR2 FYNNEI. The CDR3 spans 12 residues. The V gene lost 3 bases and the J gene lost 6 bases, with 7 bases spanning the gap. As DNA, the CDR3 is TGTGCCAGCAGTGAGGGCATCGATACGCAGTATTTT. This encodes CASSEGIDTQYF.

This clonotype was detected a few times. The rearrangement joins TRBV5-1 to TRBJ2-3; 9 positions match TRBD2. The CDR3 totals 14 residues. CDR1 SGHRS and CDR2 YFSETQ come from the germline V gene. V trimming: 4 bases; J trimming: 2 bases; junction bases outside the gene matches: 2. CDR3 coding DNA: TGCGCCAGCAGCGCGGGGGGGAACACAGATACGCAGTATTTT. It encodes CASSAGGNTDTQYF.

The chain carries TRBV29-1 and TRBJ1-1; TRBD1 matches 7 bases. The V segment lost 6 bases and the J segment 4 bases; nucleotides outside the gene matches: 8. There are 13 residues in the CDR3. Looked up from germline, CDR1 is SQVTM and CDR2 is ANQGSEA. CDR3 coding DNA: TGCAGCGTCGCTGGACAGGAAAGCACTGAAGCTTTCTTT. Translation gives CSVAGQESTEAFF.

The chain employs TRBV19 and TRBJ1-2; D is ambiguous. The V gene lost 6 bases and the J gene lost 5 bases, with 16 bases spanning the gap. There are 14 residues in the CDR3. Germline lookup yields CDR1 LNHDA and CDR2 SQIVND (reference sequence). The CDR3 region has the DNA TGTGCCAGTAGCGCTGAGATATACGGATATGGCTACACCTTC. It specifies CASSAEIYGYGYTF.

By its share, this clonotype is medium-sized. The rearrangement links TRBV4-1 to TRBJ2-7; perhaps D is TRBD1 or TRBD2 (5 bases each). From germline, CDR1 is MGHRA and CDR2 YSYEKL. Deletions cut 6 bases from V and 2 bases from J, with 26 bases between. The CDR3 contains 18 residues. In DNA, the CDR3 is TGCGCCAGCAGTCTACACTTTCGAGCAGGGAGAGTAACCTACGAGCAGTACGTC. Translating it yields CASSLHFRAGRVTYEQYV.